Listed here are 21 T cell receptor beta chains from one sample, sequenced in a study of blood T cell repertoires in COVID-19. The protocol was immunoSEQ multiplex PCR, while the TCRdb copy is restricted to in-frame clones and leaves out a portion. The table records a few hundred thousand clones, approximately 81% of them present only once. Sequences were obtained from peripheral blood. These receptors were collected from a woman between 18 and 30 years old with acute or convalescent COVID-19.

J is TRBJ1-1 and V is TRBV10-2; D perhaps matches TRBD1 (6 bases). Germline lookup yields CDR1 WSHSY and CDR2 SAAADI. V gave up 7 bases and J gave up 0 bases, with 12 bases separating them. The CDR3 contains 14 residues. CDR3: CASTTGTMNTEAFF. The CDR3 nucleotides are TGCGCCAGCACGACCGGGACAATGAACACTGAAGCTTTCTTT.

This clone was counted a few times. As DNA, the CDR3 is TGCGCCAGCAGCTTGGAAGGGGGCACTGGAAACACCATATATTTT. The encoded protein is CASSLEGGTGNTIYF. The V gene is TRBV5-1, the J gene TRBJ1-3; 7 bases match TRBD1. The junction had 2 bases not matched to a gene; V was cut back by 0 bases and J by 2 bases. The CDR3 totals 15 residues. Germline assignment: CDR1 SGHRS and CDR2 YFSETQ.

This clone was found once. The genes are TRBV13 and TRBJ2-3, with D possibly TRBD1 on 6 matching bases. CDR3 length: 14 amino acids. Germline values: CDR1 PRHDT, CDR2 FYEKMQ (reference sequence). The V gene lost 1 base and the J gene lost 6 bases, with 11 bases spanning the gap. The CDR3 loop is CASSLVGAQDTQYF. CDR3 coding DNA: TGTGCCAGCAGCTTAGTGGGGGCGCAGGATACGCAGTATTTT.

The rearrangement joins TRBV28 to TRBJ2-5, with TRBD2 matching 8 bases. The length of the CDR3 is 17 residues. The germline V gene has CDR1 MDHEN and CDR2 SYDVKM. V lost 6 bases and J lost 0; bases outside the gene matches: 12. The CDR3 loop reads CASSRGRASGYQETQYF. DNA of the CDR3: TGTGCCAGCAGCCGAGGGCGGGCTAGCGGGTACCAAGAGACCCAGTACTTC.

J is TRBJ2-3 and V is TRBV11-1, with unresolved D. Trimming cost V 3 bases and J 3 bases, with 7 bases left between them. This CDR3 has 13 amino acids. CDR1 is SGHAT and CDR2 is FQDESV in the germline V gene (reference sequence). CDR3 nucleotides: TGTGCCAGCAGCTTCAGTGTGACAGATACGCAGTATTTT. Its translation is CASSFSVTDTQYF.

The chain links TRBV3-1 (or the pseudogene TRBV3-2) to TRBJ1-3; 8 nucleotides agree with TRBD1. CDR3 length equals 13 residues. Trimming at V came to 6 bases and at J to 4 bases, leaving 2 bases not matched to a gene. CDR1 and CDR2 from the germline V gene are LGHDT and YNNKEL (reference sequence). CDR3 DNA: TGTGCCAGCAGAGGACAGGGAGGAAACACCATATATTTT. This sequence encodes CASRGQGGNTIYF.

This clone has a handful of counts. The chain joins TRBV7-2 to TRBJ2-2; D possibly corresponds to TRBD1 (6 bases). Per germline, CDR1 SGHTA and CDR2 FQGNSA. CDR3 length: 16 residues. Trimming removed 6 bases at V and 4 bases at J, with 18 bases between. In DNA form, the CDR3 reads TGTGCCAGCAGAAATGGACAGCCCCGAGGCACCGGGGAGCTGTTTTTT. Translating gives CASRNGQPRGTGELFF.

This clone came up once. J is TRBJ2-3 and V is TRBV12-5, with D tentatively TRBD1 (5 bases). This CDR3 has 15 amino acids. Germline-derived CDR1 and CDR2 are LGHNT and FRNRAP. Between the trimmed V and J ends, which lost 4 bases and 2 bases, there was a span of 13 bases. CDR3 loop: CASGSSDSYTDTQYF. CDR3 in DNA: TGTGCTAGTGGTTCGTCCGACAGTTACACAGATACGCAGTATTTT.

The chain couples TRBV28 to TRBJ1-2, with 9 bases fitting TRBD1. Germline assignment: CDR1 MDHEN and CDR2 SYDVKM. This CDR3 contains 16 residues. V dropped 2 bases and J dropped 8; count of bases not matched to a gene: 12. This CDR3 reads CASSLKGRDRVAGYTF. CDR3 DNA: TGTGCCAGCAGTTTAAAGGGGAGGGACAGGGTCGCGGGCTACACCTTC.

V is TRBV11-2 and J is TRBJ2-7; TRBD2 matches at 10 bases. The V segment lost 3 bases and the J segment 0 bases; nucleotides outside the gene matches: 5. Germline V gives CDR1 SGHAT, CDR2 FQNNGV. This CDR3 region has 16 residues. CDR3 bases: TGTGCCAGCAGCTTTTGGGGACTAGCGAACTCCTACGAGCAGTACTTC. Encoded protein: CASSFWGLANSYEQYF.

This chain joins TRBV7-9 and TRBJ1-3; D remains unclear. CDR1 and CDR2 (germline): SEHNR, FQNEAQ (reference sequence). V lost 5 bases, J lost 4 bases, and 15 bases lay in between. The CDR3 consists of 15 residues. CDR3 DNA sequence: TGTGCCAGCAGCGCCGCGGGAGTGCGGGGAAACACCATATATTTT. It yields the protein CASSAAGVRGNTIYF.

This clone was counted only a few times. The chain employs TRBV13 and TRBJ1-4, with 8 bases lining up with TRBD1. Germline assignment: CDR1 PRHDT and CDR2 FYEKMQ (reference sequence). With 3 bases clipped from V and 7 bases from J, the junction kept 7 bases outside the gene matches. The CDR3 spans 15 residues. The DNA for the CDR3 is TGTGCCAGCAGCTTTAGGACAGGGAAGAGTGAAAAACTGTTTTTT. Translation: CASSFRTGKSEKLFF.

This clone has just one count. The chain employs TRBV19 and TRBJ2-1; D uncertain. This CDR3 comprises 15 residues. V was shortened by 1 base and J by 4 bases, with 11 bases between the two germline ends. The germline V gene has CDR1 LNHDA and CDR2 SQIVND (reference sequence). CDR3 amino acids: CASSIGQARYNEQFF. The CDR3 DNA reads TGTGCCAGTAGTATAGGTCAGGCTCGGTACAATGAGCAGTTCTTC. The entire variable domain, with the rest obtained from reference TRBV19 and TRBJ2-1, is as follows: DGGITQSPKYLFRKEGQNVTLSCEQNLNHDAMYWYRQDPGQGLRLIYYSQIVNDFQKGDIAEGYSVSREKKESFPLTVTSAQKNPTAFYLCASSIGQARYNEQFFGPGTRLTVL.

This chain connects TRBV9 to TRBJ2-3, with 8 bases that match TRBD2. Trimming cost V 0 bases and J 4 bases; bases outside gene matches: 13. In germline, CDR1 is SGDLS, CDR2 YYNGEE. The CDR3 covers 18 residues. The CDR3 DNA sequence: TGTGCCAGCAGCGTAGAGGGAGGGGCGAGCGGGAGCCCAGATACGCAGTATTTT. Translation gives CASSVEGGASGSPDTQYF.

V gene TRBV9 combines with J gene TRBJ2-3; D gene unclear. The germline V and J ends were trimmed by 0 bases and 0 bases, with 5 bases remaining between them. The CDR3 totals 14 residues. CDR1 is SGDLS, CDR2 YYNGEE, per germline. The CDR3 sequence is CASSVERSTDTQYF. As DNA, the CDR3 is TGTGCCAGCAGCGTAGAGAGGAGCACAGATACGCAGTATTTT. Combining the CDR3 with reference TRBV9 and TRBJ2-3 gives the whole variable domain DSGVTQTPKHLITATGQRVTLRCSPRSGDLSVYWYQQSLDQGLQFLIQYYNGEERAKGNILERFSAQQFPDLHSELNLSSLELGDSALYFCASSVERSTDTQYFGPGTRLTVL.

This chain links TRBV4-3 with TRBJ1-5; the D is unclear. V was pared by 2 bases and J by 3 bases, with 11 bases between. The CDR3 is 15 amino acids. Germline CDR1 is LGHNA and CDR2 is YSLEER. Here the CDR3 DNA reads TGCGCCAGCAGCCAACTAGCCGGGAACAATCAGCCCCAGCATTTT. It translates to CASSQLAGNNQPQHF.

The chain uses TRBV6-1 and TRBJ1-2; D ambiguous. Germline CDR1 and CDR2: MNHNS and SASEGT. The CDR3 sequence is 17 residues long. Trimming took 4 bases from V and 4 from J, leaving 22 bases between them. This chain's CDR3 is CASSGQAMIQRVYGYTF. The CDR3 nucleotides read TGTGCCAGCAGTGGGCAAGCTATGATCCAACGGGTCTATGGCTACACCTTC.

The chain employs TRBV29-1 and TRBJ2-1; D is perhaps TRBD1 (5 bases). V lost 4 bases and J 4 bases, leaving 26 bases between the germline ends. The CDR3 has 18 residues. CDR1 is SQVTM, CDR2 ANQGSEA, per germline. The CDR3 DNA follows: TGCAGCGTTGTAGAACAGGTTGGGATCGTTTCCCATTACAATGAGCAGTTCTTC. As protein: CSVVEQVGIVSHYNEQFF.

The chain employs TRBV7-6 and TRBJ2-7; a possible D gene is TRBD2 (5 bases). The CDR3 contains 14 residues. The V and J ends lost 0 bases and 6 bases respectively, with 12 bases between them. The germline CDR1 and CDR2 sequences are SGHVS and FNYEAQ. As DNA, the CDR3 is TGTGCCAGCAGCTTAGCGCTAAGAGGAGGCGAGCAGTACTTC. This encodes CASSLALRGGEQYF.

The chain links TRBV6-4 to TRBJ1-1; possible D gene TRBD1, 5 bases. Trimming left V 3 bases short and J 12 bases short, with 17 bases between. Germline values: CDR1 MRHNA, CDR2 SNTAGT. This CDR3 spans 13 amino acids. The DNA for the CDR3 is TGTGCCAGCAGTGAGCGTTGGGGGGGTAAATCTTTCTTT. Translation gives CASSERWGGKSFF.

This chain connects TRBV14 to TRBJ2-7; a weak D match, TRBD2 (7 bases). This CDR3 region has 14 residues. Germline CDR1 reads SGHDN; CDR2 reads FVKESK. V gave up 0 bases and J gave up 4 bases, with 10 bases separating them. The CDR3 DNA reads TGTGCCAGCAGCCAAGAGGCGGGGGCTTACGAGCAGTACTTC. It codes for CASSQEAGAYEQYF.